A selection of T cell receptor beta chains follows, all from one sample in a study of early T cells in non-severe SARS-CoV-2 infection. MiXCR was run by TCRdb on the 5' RACE reads, yielding one entry per CDR3 protein. This sample has approximately 67,000 distinct CDR3 sequences, with around 8.7% found just once. Sequenced: whole blood. Receptors were obtained from an adult who was a healthcare worker with PCR-confirmed SARS-CoV-2 infection or an uninfected control (not recorded which). Both conserved end residues are trimmed from each CDR3. Each record gives: V gene, J gene, clone size, CDR3 protein. Part of the rows lack a size; the others show once, few, many or a class for expanded clones.

>TRBV29-1|TRBJ2-7|many
SVEGVRTSGRYYEQY
>TRBV6-5|TRBJ2-7|few
ASSYSRGHAYEQY
>TRBV11-2|TRBJ2-1|many
ASSLRSGRALRNNEQF
>TRBV6-1|TRBJ2-6|many
ASSESAASGANVLT
>TRBV7-2|TRBJ2-5|few
ASSPSYGSVQETQY
>TRBV5-1|TRBJ2-3|NA
ASTTMGTDTQY
>TRBV29-1|TRBJ1-1|NA
SVEKGGAPEAF
>TRBV9|TRBJ2-7|NA
ASSRRLAGGPYEQY
>TRBV6-4|TRBJ2-1|few
ASSDSTGGHEQF
>TRBV27|TRBJ2-1|NA
ASSLLDDYNEQF
>TRBV7-3|TRBJ2-2|few
ASSLRTSNTGELF
>TRBV24-1|TRBJ1-2|NA
ATSDTGNNYGYT
>TRBV20-1|TRBJ2-1|few
SALLRSYNEQF
>TRBV2|TRBJ2-3|NA
ASLLAGVADTQY
>TRBV3-1|TRBJ2-7|few
ASTPRDSGYEQY
>TRBV5-5|TRBJ2-1|NA
ASSLDPAGVDYNEQF
>TRBV6-2/TRBV6-3|TRBJ2-5|NA
ASSYVGTPEETQY
>TRBV28|TRBJ2-5|NA
ASSLPGQGQTQY
>TRBV6-2/TRBV6-3|TRBJ1-5|NA
ASSYPRQNQPQH
>TRBV14|TRBJ2-1|NA
ASSPLRAHREQF
>TRBV5-1|TRBJ2-3|many
ASSSSGITDTQY
>TRBV7-2|TRBJ2-5|NA
ASSSNRGKETQY
>TRBV11-2|TRBJ2-1|few
ASSTRGASGRGAYNEQF
>TRBV25-1|TRBJ2-3|few
ASSEIRQASTDTQY
>TRBV20-1|TRBJ2-7|few
SASGQGRNEQY
>TRBV5-5|TRBJ2-1|NA
ASSSGTNSGNEQF
>TRBV5-1|TRBJ2-1|few
ASSLGQHNEQF
>TRBV2|TRBJ2-3|few
ASSSALSTDTQY
>TRBV9|TRBJ2-3|many
ASSVGRVPDTQY
>TRBV11-2|TRBJ2-5|NA
ASSLDRTAGETQY
>TRBV20-1|TRBJ2-5|once
SARDTSGSGETQY
>TRBV2|TRBJ2-4|many
ASSGTGGPIFQY
>TRBV12-3/TRBV12-4|TRBJ1-6|many
ASSRGGQGNSPLH
>TRBV7-3|TRBJ2-3|many
ASSYVTRDTQY
>TRBV4-2|TRBJ2-3|NA
ASSQGAEGAGDTQY
>TRBV5-1|TRBJ2-2|few
ASSSGQGNTGELF
>TRBV2|TRBJ2-1|NA
ASSLTGGNEQF
>TRBV10-3|TRBJ1-1|many
AIGRDRGPGTEAF
>TRBV20-1|TRBJ2-7|many
SAGSGSSYEQY
>TRBV7-9|TRBJ1-3|many
ASSEQGSGNTIY
>TRBV20-1|TRBJ2-2|few
SAILQGAFNTGELF
>TRBV19|TRBJ2-7|many
ASSIRDRGHSYEQY
>TRBV30|TRBJ1-5|NA
AWRKQGTNSNQPQH
>TRBV6-2/TRBV6-3|TRBJ1-2|few
ASRYHAVNYGYT